These 5 T cell receptor beta chains share one sample of origin, sequenced in a study of blood T cells in healthy people across ages. Alongside a J-beta primer mix, a sample-barcoded 5' primer served in a second PCR lasting 7 to 11 cycles. Via MiXCR, TCRdb re-called the 5' RACE reads, giving one row per CDR3 protein. The data hold 270,000 or so distinct CDR3 sequences, with 27% observed a single time. The material sequenced was blood. Every receptor here comes from a woman in her 70s in good health.

This clonotype occurred many times. This sequence joins TRBV6-1 and TRBJ2-2, with 9 nucleotides matching TRBD1. The CDR3 sequence is 14 residues long. V lost 8 bases, J lost 4 bases, and 5 bases stayed unmatched. Germline CDR1 is MNHNS and CDR2 is SASEGT. Here the CDR3 DNA reads TGTGCCAGCCGGACAGGGGACTCCACCGGGGAGCTGTTTTTT. Translating gives CASRTGDSTGELFF.

V and J are TRBV4-2 and TRBJ2-1; TRBD2 matches 11 bases. The trim removed 4 bases at V and 4 bases at J, leaving 15 bases unmatched. CDR3 size: 19 residues. Per germline, CDR1 LGHNA and CDR2 YNFKEQ. In nucleotides, the CDR3 is TGTGCCAGCAGCCGATTACACGGGACTAGCGGAGCTGGATACAATGAGCAGTTCTTC. The encoded protein is CASSRLHGTSGAGYNEQFF.

As for this clonotype: At one end, the junction sequence differs from germline, possibly due to a read error. The chain links TRBV3-1 to TRBJ1-4, with D perhaps matching TRBD1 (5 bases). The CDR3 has 16 amino acids. Germline V gene lookup returns CDR1 LGHDT and CDR2 YNNKEL (reference sequence). CDR3 nucleotide sequence: TGTGCCAGCAGCCAAGATCTGGCCAGGGCTAAAGAAAAACTGTTTTTT. Amino acid sequence: CASSQDLARAKEKLFF.

In its sample, this clonotype was seen a few times. V usage is TRBV5-1 and J usage is TRBJ2-1; tentative D call: TRBD2 (7 bases). V lost 3 bases, J lost 7 bases, and 11 bases lay in between. The CDR3 loop spans 13 amino acids. Germline V lookup: CDR1 SGHRS, CDR2 YFSETQ. The DNA for the CDR3 is TGCGCCAGCAGCTGGGGGGGCACAAATGAGCAGTTCTTC. Its translation is CASSWGGTNEQFF.

The V and J genes are TRBV7-2 and TRBJ2-3, with 8 bases fitting TRBD1. V gave up 5 bases and J gave up 14 bases; unmatched junction bases: 9. In germline, CDR1 is SGHTA, CDR2 FQGNSA. The CDR3 spans 12 residues. The CDR3 loop reads CASSRGQGVLYF. The CDR3 coding sequence is TGTGCCAGCAGCCGCGGACAGGGAGTCTTGTATTTT.